This TCR beta chain originates from a study of shared clonotypes between healthy human individuals. Running of the assay took place at deep level. The method was immunoSEQ multiplex PCR; TCRdb's version includes in-frame clones alone and lacks a portion of them. This sample has around 750,000 clones, with about 74% found just once. A note on this clone: What it binds is unknown.

Study-level points and caveats: Among donors, sharing of clonotypes was expected to be affected by sequencing depth. Naive subsets generally exceeded memory subsets in estimated richness.

This receptor was taken from a woman in her 30s in good health. The sequenced material came from memory CD4+ T cells sorted from blood. Subset in this sample: CD45RA-negative fraction.

The CDR3 loop reads CASDGVGVTKNIQYF. DNA for the CDR3: TGTGCCAGCGACGGCGTGGGGGTTACCAAAAACATTCAGTACTTC. The chain employs TRBV2 and TRBJ2-4; D possibly uses TRBD1 or TRBD2 (5 bases each). The germline V gene encodes CDR1 SNHLY and CDR2 FYNNEI. The CDR3 loop spans 15 amino acids. The V and J ends lost 8 bases and 2 bases respectively, with 16 bases between them.